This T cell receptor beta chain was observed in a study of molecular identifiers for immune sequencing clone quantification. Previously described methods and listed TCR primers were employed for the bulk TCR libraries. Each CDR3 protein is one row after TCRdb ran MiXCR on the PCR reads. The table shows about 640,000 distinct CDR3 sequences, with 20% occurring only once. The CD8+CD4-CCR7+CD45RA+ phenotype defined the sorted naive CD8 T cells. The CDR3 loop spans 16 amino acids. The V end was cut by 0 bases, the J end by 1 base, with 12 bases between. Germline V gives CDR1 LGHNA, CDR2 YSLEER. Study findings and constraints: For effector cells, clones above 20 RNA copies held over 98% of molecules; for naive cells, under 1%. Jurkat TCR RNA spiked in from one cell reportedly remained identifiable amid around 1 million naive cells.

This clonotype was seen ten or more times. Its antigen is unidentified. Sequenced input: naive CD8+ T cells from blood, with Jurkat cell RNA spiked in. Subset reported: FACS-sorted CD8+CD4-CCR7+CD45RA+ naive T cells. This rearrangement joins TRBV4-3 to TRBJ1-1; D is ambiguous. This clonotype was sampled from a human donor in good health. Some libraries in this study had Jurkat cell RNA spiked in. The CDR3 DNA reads TGCGCCAGCAGCCAAGATTGGAGGGTATCGAACACTGAAGCTTTCTTT. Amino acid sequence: CASSQDWRVSNTEAFF.